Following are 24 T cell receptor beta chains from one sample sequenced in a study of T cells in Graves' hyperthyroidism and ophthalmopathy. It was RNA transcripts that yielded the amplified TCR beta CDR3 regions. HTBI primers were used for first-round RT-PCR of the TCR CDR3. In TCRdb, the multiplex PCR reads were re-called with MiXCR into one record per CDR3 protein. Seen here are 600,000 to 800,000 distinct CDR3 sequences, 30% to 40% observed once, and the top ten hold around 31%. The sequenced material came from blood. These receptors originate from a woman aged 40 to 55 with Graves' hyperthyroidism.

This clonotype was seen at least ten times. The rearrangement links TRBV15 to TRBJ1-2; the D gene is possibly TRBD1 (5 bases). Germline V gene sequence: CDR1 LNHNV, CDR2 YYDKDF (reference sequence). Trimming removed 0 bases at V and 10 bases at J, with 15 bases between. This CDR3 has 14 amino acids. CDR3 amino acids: CATSRDWAGLDYTF. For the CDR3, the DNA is TGTGCCACCAGCAGAGATTGGGCAGGGCTGGACTACACCTTC.

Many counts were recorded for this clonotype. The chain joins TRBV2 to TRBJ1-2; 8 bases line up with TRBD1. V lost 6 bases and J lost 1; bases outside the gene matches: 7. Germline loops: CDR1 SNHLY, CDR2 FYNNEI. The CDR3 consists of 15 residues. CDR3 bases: TGTGCCAGCAGCCCTGACAGGGGCCATAACTATGGCTACACCTTC. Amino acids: CASSPDRGHNYGYTF.

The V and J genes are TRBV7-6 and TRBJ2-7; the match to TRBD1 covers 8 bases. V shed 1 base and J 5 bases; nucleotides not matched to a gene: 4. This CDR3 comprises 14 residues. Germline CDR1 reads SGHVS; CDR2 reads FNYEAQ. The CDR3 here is CASSLGQGRHEQYF. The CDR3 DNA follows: TGTGCCAGCAGCTTAGGACAGGGGCGTCACGAGCAGTACTTC.

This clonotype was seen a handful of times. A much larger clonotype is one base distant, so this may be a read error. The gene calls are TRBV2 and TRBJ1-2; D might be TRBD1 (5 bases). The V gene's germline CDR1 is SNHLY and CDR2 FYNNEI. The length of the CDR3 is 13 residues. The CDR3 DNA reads TGTACCAGCAGCCCCGACAGATACTATGGCTACACCTTC. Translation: CTSSPDRYYGYTF. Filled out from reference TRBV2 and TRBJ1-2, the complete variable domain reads EPEVTQTPSHQVTQMGQEVILRCVPISNHLYFYWYRQILGQKVEFLVSFYNNEISEKSEIFDDQFSVERPDGSNFTLKIRSTKLEDSAMYFCTSSPDRYYGYTFGSGTRLTVV.

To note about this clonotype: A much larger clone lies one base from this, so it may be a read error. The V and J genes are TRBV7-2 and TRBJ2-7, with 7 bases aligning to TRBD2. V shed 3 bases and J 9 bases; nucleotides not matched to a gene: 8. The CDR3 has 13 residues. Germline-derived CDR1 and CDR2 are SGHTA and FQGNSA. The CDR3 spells CASSLGGLSGQYF. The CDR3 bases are TGTGCCAGCAGCTTGGGGGGGTTGAGCGGGCAGTACTTC. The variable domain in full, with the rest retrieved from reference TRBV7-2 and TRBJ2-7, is GAGVSQSPSNKVTEKGKDVELRCDPISGHTALYWYRQSLGQGLEFLIYFQGNSAPDKSGLPSDRFSAERTGGSVSTLTIQRTQQEDSAVYLCASSLGGLSGQYFGPGTRLTVT.

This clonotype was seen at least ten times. Here the CDR3 DNA reads TGTGCCACCCGGGCGGAAGGGGCGCAGACCGGGGAGCTGTTTTTT. It yields the protein CATRAEGAQTGELFF. This sequence joins TRBV10-3 and TRBJ2-2, with D maybe TRBD1 (5 bases). The germline gives CDR1 ENHRY, CDR2 SYGVKD. V was shortened by 10 bases and J by 5 bases, with 20 bases between the two germline ends. This CDR3 is built from 15 residues.

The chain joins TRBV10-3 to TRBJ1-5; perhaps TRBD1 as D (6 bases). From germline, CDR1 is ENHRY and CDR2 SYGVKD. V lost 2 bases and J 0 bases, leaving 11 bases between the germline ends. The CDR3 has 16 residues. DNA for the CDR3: TGTGCCATCAGTGAGAATGGGGGCTATAGCAATCAGCCCCAGCATTTT. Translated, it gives CAISENGGYSNQPQHF.

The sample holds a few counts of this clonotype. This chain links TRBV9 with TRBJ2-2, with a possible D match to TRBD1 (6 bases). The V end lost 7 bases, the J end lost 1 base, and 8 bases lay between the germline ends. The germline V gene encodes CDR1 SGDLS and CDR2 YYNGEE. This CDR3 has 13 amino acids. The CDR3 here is CASADRNTGELFF. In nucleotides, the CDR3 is TGTGCCAGCGCGGACAGGAACACCGGGGAGCTGTTTTTT.

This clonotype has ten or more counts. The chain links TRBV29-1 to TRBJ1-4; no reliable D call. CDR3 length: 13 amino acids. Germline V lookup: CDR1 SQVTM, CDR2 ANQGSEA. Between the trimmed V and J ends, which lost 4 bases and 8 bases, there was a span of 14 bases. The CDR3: CSVAEGAGEKLFF. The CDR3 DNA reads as TGCAGCGTTGCCGAGGGCGCTGGGGAAAAACTGTTTTTT.

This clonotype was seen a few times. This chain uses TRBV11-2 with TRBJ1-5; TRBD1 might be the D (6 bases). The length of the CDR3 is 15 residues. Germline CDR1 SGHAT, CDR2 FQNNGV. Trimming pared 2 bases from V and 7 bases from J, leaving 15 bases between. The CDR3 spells CASSLSGGRGQPQHF. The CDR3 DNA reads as TGTGCCAGCAGCTTATCGGGGGGTAGGGGGCAGCCCCAGCATTTT.

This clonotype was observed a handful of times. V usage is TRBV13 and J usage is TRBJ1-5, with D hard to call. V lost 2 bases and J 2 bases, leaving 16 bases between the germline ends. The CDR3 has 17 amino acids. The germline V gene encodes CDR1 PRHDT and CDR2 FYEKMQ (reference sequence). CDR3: CASSLRLDPPGNQPQHF. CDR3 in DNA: TGTGCCAGCAGCTTACGTCTAGATCCCCCGGGCAATCAGCCCCAGCATTTT.

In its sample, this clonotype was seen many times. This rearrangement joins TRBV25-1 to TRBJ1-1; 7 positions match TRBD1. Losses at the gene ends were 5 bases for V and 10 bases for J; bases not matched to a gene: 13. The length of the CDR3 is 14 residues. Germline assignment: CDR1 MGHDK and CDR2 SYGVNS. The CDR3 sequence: CASSRGTVGSRAFF. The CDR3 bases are TGTGCCAGCAGTCGAGGGACAGTCGGCAGTCGAGCTTTCTTT.

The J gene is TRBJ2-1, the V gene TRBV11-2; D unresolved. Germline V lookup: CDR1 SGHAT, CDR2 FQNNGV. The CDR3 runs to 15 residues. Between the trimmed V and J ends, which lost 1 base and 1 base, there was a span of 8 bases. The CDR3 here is CASSLALGSYNEQFF. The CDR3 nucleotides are TGTGCCAGCAGCTTAGCTCTGGGGTCCTACAATGAGCAGTTCTTC. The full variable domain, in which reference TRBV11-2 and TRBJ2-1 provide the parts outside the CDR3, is EAGVAQSPRYKIIEKRQSVAFWCNPISGHATLYWYQQILGQGPKLLIQFQNNGVVDDSQLPKDRFSAERLKGVDSTLKIQPAKLEDSAVYLCASSLALGSYNEQFFGPGTRLTVL.

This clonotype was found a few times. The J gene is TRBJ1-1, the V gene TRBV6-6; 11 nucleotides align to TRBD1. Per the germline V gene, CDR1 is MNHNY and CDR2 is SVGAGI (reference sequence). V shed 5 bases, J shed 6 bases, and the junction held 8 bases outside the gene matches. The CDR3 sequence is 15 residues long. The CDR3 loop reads CASSPGTGGFAEAFF. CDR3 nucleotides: TGTGCCAGCAGTCCCGGGACAGGGGGTTTCGCTGAAGCTTTCTTT.

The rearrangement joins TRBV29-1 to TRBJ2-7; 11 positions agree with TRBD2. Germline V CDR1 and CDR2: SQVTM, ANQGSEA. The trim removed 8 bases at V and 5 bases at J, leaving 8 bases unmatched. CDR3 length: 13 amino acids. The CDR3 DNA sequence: TGCAGCTTAACGACTAGCGGGGTCCACGAGCAGTACTTC. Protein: CSLTTSGVHEQYF.

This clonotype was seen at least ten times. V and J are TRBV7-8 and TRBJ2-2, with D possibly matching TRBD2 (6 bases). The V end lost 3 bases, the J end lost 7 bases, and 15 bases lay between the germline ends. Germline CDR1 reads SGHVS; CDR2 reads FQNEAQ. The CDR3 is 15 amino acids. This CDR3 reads CASSLEGLFSGELFF. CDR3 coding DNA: TGTGCCAGCAGCTTGGAAGGACTATTCAGCGGGGAGCTGTTTTTT.

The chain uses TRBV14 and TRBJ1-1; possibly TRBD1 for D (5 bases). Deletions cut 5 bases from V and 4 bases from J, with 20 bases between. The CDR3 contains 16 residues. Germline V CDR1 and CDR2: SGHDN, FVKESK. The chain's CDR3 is CASSFKAIRGITEAFF. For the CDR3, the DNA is TGTGCCAGCAGCTTTAAAGCGATCCGGGGGATCACTGAAGCTTTCTTT.

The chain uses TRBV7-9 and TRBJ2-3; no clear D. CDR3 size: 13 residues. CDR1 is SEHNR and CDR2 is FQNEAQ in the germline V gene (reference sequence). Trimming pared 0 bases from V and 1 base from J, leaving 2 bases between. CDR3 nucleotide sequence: TGTGCCAGCAGCTTAGCACGCACAGATACGCAGTATTTT. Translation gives CASSLARTDTQYF.

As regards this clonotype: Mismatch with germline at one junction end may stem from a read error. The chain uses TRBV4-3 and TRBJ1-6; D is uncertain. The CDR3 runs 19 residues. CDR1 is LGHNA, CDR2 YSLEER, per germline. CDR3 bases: TGCGGCAGCAGCCAAGATAGATCGCGGTCGCACTCCTATAATTCACCCCTCCACTTT. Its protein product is CGSSQDRSRSHSYNSPLHF.

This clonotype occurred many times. The CDR3 is CSAREEGTASGNTIYF. For the CDR3, the DNA is TGCAGTGCTAGAGAAGAGGGGACAGCCTCTGGAAACACCATATATTTT. The chain couples TRBV20-1 to TRBJ1-3; 7 bases agree with TRBD1. Germline V CDR1 and CDR2: DFQATT, SNEGSKA (reference sequence). The V and J ends lost 0 bases and 0 bases, in that order; junction bases with no gene match: 5. The CDR3 contains 16 residues.

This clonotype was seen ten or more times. CDR3 residues: CAITNRVPNTEAFF. CDR3 nucleotides: TGTGCCATCACAAACAGGGTTCCCAACACTGAAGCTTTCTTT. The chain couples TRBV10-3 to TRBJ1-1, with TRBD1 as a possible D gene (6 bases). The germline V gene encodes CDR1 ENHRY and CDR2 SYGVKD. V was clipped by 7 bases and J by 2 bases, with 14 bases between them. This CDR3 contains 14 residues.

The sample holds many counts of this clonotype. The CDR3 is CASSEREPDGYTF. As DNA, the CDR3 is TGTGCCAGCAGCGAGAGGGAACCTGATGGCTACACCTTC. The V and J genes are TRBV11-3 and TRBJ1-2; D remains unclear. Germline V CDR1 and CDR2: SGHNT, YENEEA. V was clipped by 5 bases and J by 6 bases, with 13 bases between them. This CDR3 is 13 amino acids long.

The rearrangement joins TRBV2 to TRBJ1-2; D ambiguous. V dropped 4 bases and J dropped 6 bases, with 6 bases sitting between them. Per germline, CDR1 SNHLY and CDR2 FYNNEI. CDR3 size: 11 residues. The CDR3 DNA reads TGTGCCAGCAGTGTGTCCGATGGCTACACCTTC. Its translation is CASSVSDGYTF.

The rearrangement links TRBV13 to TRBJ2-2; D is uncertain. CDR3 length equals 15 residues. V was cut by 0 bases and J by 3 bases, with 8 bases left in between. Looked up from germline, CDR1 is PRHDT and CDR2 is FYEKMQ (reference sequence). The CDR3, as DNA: TGTGCCAGCAGCTTAGGTTGGTTGGACACCGGGGAGCTGTTTTTT. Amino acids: CASSLGWLDTGELFF.